The 4 T cell receptor beta chains given below trace back to one sample, sequenced in a study of blood T cell repertoires in COVID-19. Here immunoSEQ multiplex PCR was the method, and the copy in TCRdb shows in-frame clones only, minus some. The table has tens of thousands of clones, 70% to 85% seen once. Sequenced: peripheral blood. Source of these receptors: an older woman with acute or convalescent COVID-19.

The chain couples TRBV19 to TRBJ2-7, with 11 bases fitting TRBD1. J lost 6 bases, V lost 4 bases, and 2 bases had no gene match. The CDR3 sequence is 13 residues long. The germline CDR1 and CDR2 sequences are LNHDA and SQIVND (reference sequence). As DNA, the CDR3 is TGTGCCAGTAGTACGGACAGGGGGCCCGAGCAGTACTTC. It is translated as CASSTDRGPEQYF.

This clone was seen ten or more times. The rearrangement uses TRBV28 and TRBJ2-7, with 7 bases lining up with TRBD2. This CDR3 comprises 13 residues. Germline loops: CDR1 MDHEN, CDR2 SYDVKM. V lost 5 bases and J lost 12; bases outside the gene matches: 13. The CDR3 region has the DNA TGTGCCAGCAGTCCCGGAAGGGGAGGGGATCTGTACTTC. Protein product: CASSPGRGGDLYF.

V gene TRBV4-1 combines with J gene TRBJ1-4; 7 bases agree with TRBD1. Germline CDR1 reads MGHRA; CDR2 reads YSYEKL. The CDR3 spans 15 residues. Germline trimming cut 8 bases from V and 7 bases from J; bases unmatched to any gene: 13. CDR3 bases: TGCGCCAGCGGTCCTGGCCGGACAGGCGGTGAAAAACTGTTTTTT. Its protein product is CASGPGRTGGEKLFF.

For the CDR3, the DNA is TGTGCCTGGGACGGGGGGAGCAATCAGCCCCAGCATTTT. Protein product: CAWDGGSNQPQHF. This chain uses TRBV30 with TRBJ1-5; a weak D match, TRBD1 (5 bases). Looked up from germline, CDR1 is GTSNPN and CDR2 is SVGIG (reference sequence). Trimming removed 5 bases from V and 1 base from J, with 9 bases in between. CDR3 size: 13 residues.